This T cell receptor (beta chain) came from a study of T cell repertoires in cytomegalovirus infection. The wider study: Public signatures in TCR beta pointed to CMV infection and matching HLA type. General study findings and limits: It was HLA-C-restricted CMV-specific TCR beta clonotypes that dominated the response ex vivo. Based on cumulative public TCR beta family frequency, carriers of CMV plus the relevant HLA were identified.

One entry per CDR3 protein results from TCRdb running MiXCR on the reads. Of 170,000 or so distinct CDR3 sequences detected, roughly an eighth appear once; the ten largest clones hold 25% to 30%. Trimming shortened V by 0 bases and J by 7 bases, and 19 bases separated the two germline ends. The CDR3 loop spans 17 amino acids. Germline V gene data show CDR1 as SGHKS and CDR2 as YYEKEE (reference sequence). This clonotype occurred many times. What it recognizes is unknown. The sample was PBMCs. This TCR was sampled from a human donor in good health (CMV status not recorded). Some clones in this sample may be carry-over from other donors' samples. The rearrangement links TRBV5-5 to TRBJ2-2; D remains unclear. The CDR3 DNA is TGTGCCAGCAGCTTGGCCACAAGGGTATGGAATTTCGGGGAGCTGTTTTTT. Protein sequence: CASSLATRVWNFGELFF.